The rows below give T cell receptor beta chains drawn from one sample of a study of T-cell reconstitution after alpha-beta-depleted transplantation in children. TCRdb used MiXCR to reprocess the PCR reads, holding one entry per CDR3 protein. The sample lists 200,000 to 250,000 distinct CDR3 sequences, 8.2% occurring once. This specimen was PBMCs, mostly from graft donor cells, taken 180 days after TCRalphabeta/CD19-depleted stem cell transplant. The origin of the receptors is a male patient between 10 and 17 years old who had a stem cell transplant for acute lymphoblastic leukemia, so the T cells may come from the graft donor. The CDR3 runs from the conserved cysteine through the conserved F or W. D genes are given only for firm matches. Clone size is shown for a subset of rows, as once, few, many or a class of expanded clone.

clone size: many; V gene: TRBV20-1; J gene: TRBJ2-1; D gene: TRBD1; CDR3 protein: CSARDRDSSLISPRHNEQFF; CDR3 DNA: TGCAGTGCTAGAGATAGGGACAGCTCTCTTATTAGCCCTAGGCACAATGAGCAGTTCTTC
clone size: few; V gene: TRBV4-3; J gene: TRBJ2-3; D gene: NA; CDR3 protein: CASSQDHPRGVASTDTQYF; CDR3 DNA: TGCGCCAGCAGCCAGGACCACCCCAGGGGGGTTGCTAGCACAGATACGCAGTATTTT
clone size: many; V gene: TRBV5-6; J gene: TRBJ1-5; D gene: NA; CDR3 protein: CASSSAPNQPQHF; CDR3 DNA: TGTGCCAGCAGCTCAGCCCCGAATCAGCCCCAGCATTTT
clone size: many; V gene: TRBV7-6; J gene: TRBJ2-7; D gene: TRBD2; CDR3 protein: CASSFVPLTSGGYEQYF; CDR3 DNA: TGTGCCAGCAGCTTCGTCCCTCTGACTAGCGGGGGGTACGAGCAGTACTTC
clone size: many; V gene: TRBV12-3/TRBV12-4; J gene: TRBJ1-2; D gene: NA; CDR3 protein: CASSSSVGYTF; CDR3 DNA: TGTGCCAGCAGTTCGTCTGTTGGCTACACCTTC
clone size: many; V gene: TRBV11-1; J gene: TRBJ2-4; D gene: TRBD2; CDR3 protein: CASSLNQRLAGVENIQYF; CDR3 DNA: TGTGCCAGCAGCCTGAACCAGAGACTAGCGGGAGTGGAAAACATTCAGTACTTC
clone size: few; V gene: TRBV7-3; J gene: TRBJ2-3; D gene: NA; CDR3 protein: CASSSPDSHTQYF; CDR3 DNA: TGTGCCAGCAGCTCCCCGGACTCCCATACGCAGTATTTT
clone size: many; V gene: TRBV5-1; J gene: TRBJ1-3; D gene: NA; CDR3 protein: CASSPGPTF; CDR3 DNA: TGCGCCAGCAGTCCAGGGCCTACCTTT
clone size: many; V gene: TRBV20-1; J gene: TRBJ2-6; D gene: NA; CDR3 protein: CSARNREALSGANVLTF; CDR3 DNA: TGCAGTGCTAGAAACAGGGAGGCACTCTCTGGGGCCAACGTCCTGACTTTC
clone size: many; V gene: TRBV7-8; J gene: TRBJ1-6; D gene: NA; CDR3 protein: CASSLPGAGSPLHF; CDR3 DNA: TGTGCCAGCAGCTTACCGGGGGCTGGTTCACCCCTCCACTTT
clone size: many; V gene: TRBV28; J gene: TRBJ1-3; D gene: NA; CDR3 protein: CASISPRGSGNTIYF; CDR3 DNA: TGTGCCAGCATTAGCCCCCGGGGCTCTGGAAACACCATATATTTT
clone size: many; V gene: TRBV7-9; J gene: TRBJ1-6; D gene: NA; CDR3 protein: CASSLWQGNNSPLHF; CDR3 DNA: TGTGCCAGCAGCTTATGGCAGGGGAACAATTCACCCCTCCACTTT
clone size: few; V gene: TRBV7-6; J gene: TRBJ2-1; D gene: TRBD2; CDR3 protein: CASSFGRRTSGGAPNEQFF; CDR3 DNA: TGTGCCAGCAGCTTCGGGCGCCGGACTAGCGGGGGGGCCCCCAATGAGCAGTTCTTC
clone size: many; V gene: TRBV6-5; J gene: TRBJ2-3; D gene: NA; CDR3 protein: CASSQSPDTQYF; CDR3 DNA: TGTGCCAGCAGTCAAAGTCCAGATACGCAGTATTTT
clone size: many; V gene: TRBV10-3; J gene: TRBJ2-7; D gene: TRBD2; CDR3 protein: CAISDLVQLAGGPGEQYF; CDR3 DNA: TGTGCCATCAGCGATCTCGTTCAACTAGCGGGAGGGCCGGGCGAGCAGTACTTC
clone size: many; V gene: TRBV10-3; J gene: TRBJ2-1; D gene: NA; CDR3 protein: CAISESPGTNLGEQFF; CDR3 DNA: TGTGCCATCAGTGAGTCTCCCGGGACAAATTTGGGTGAGCAGTTCTTC
clone size: few; V gene: TRBV6-1; J gene: TRBJ1-1; D gene: NA; CDR3 protein: CASTWTVKSSEAFF; CDR3 DNA: TGTGCCAGCACCTGGACAGTAAAGAGTTCTGAAGCTTTCTTT
clone size: many; V gene: TRBV10-3; J gene: TRBJ2-5; D gene: NA; CDR3 protein: CAISESKGRETQYF; CDR3 DNA: TGTGCCATCAGTGAGTCGAAAGGAAGAGAGACCCAGTACTTC
clone size: many; V gene: TRBV7-9; J gene: TRBJ1-5; D gene: NA; CDR3 protein: CASSLSAGRFQPQHF; CDR3 DNA: TGTGCCAGCAGCTTATCGGCAGGGAGGTTTCAGCCCCAGCATTTT
clone size: many; V gene: TRBV28; J gene: TRBJ1-2; D gene: NA; CDR3 protein: CASSLPGNYGYTF; CDR3 DNA: TGTGCCAGCAGTTTGCCAGGGAACTATGGCTACACCTTC
clone size: many; V gene: TRBV5-1; J gene: TRBJ1-2; D gene: NA; CDR3 protein: CASSSTVNYGYTF; CDR3 DNA: TGCGCCAGCAGCTCGACAGTTAACTATGGCTACACCTTC
clone size: many; V gene: TRBV15; J gene: TRBJ1-1; D gene: NA; CDR3 protein: CATSRVEVGAEAFF; CDR3 DNA: TGTGCCACCAGCAGAGTGGAGGTTGGCGCTGAAGCTTTCTTT
clone size: many; V gene: TRBV18; J gene: TRBJ2-5; D gene: NA; CDR3 protein: CASSPGETQYF; CDR3 DNA: TGTGCCAGCTCACCGGGGGAGACCCAGTACTTC
clone size: many; V gene: TRBV5-1; J gene: TRBJ2-7; D gene: NA; CDR3 protein: CASSFGSYSYEQYF; CDR3 DNA: TGCGCCAGCAGCTTCGGGTCTTACTCCTACGAGCAGTACTTC
clone size: many; V gene: TRBV5-1; J gene: TRBJ2-3; D gene: NA; CDR3 protein: CASSSWTALIADTQYF; CDR3 DNA: TGCGCCAGCAGCTCGTGGACAGCGTTAATCGCAGATACGCAGTATTTT
clone size: NA; V gene: TRBV18; J gene: TRBJ2-7; D gene: TRBD1; CDR3 protein: CASSPWDSPNDQYF; CDR3 DNA: TGTGCCAGCTCACCGTGGGACAGCCCTAACGACCAGTACTTC
clone size: many; V gene: TRBV6-5; J gene: TRBJ2-2; D gene: NA; CDR3 protein: CASSLQGRYTGELFF; CDR3 DNA: TGTGCCAGCAGTTTACAGGGGAGGTACACCGGGGAGCTGTTTTTT
clone size: many; V gene: TRBV10-3; J gene: TRBJ2-3; D gene: NA; CDR3 protein: CAIMGPTGDTQYF; CDR3 DNA: TGTGCCATCATGGGCCCCACGGGAGATACGCAGTATTTT
clone size: many; V gene: TRBV7-9; J gene: TRBJ2-7; D gene: NA; CDR3 protein: CASSSRRSSYEQYF; CDR3 DNA: TGTGCCAGCAGCTCCCGACGGAGCTCCTACGAGCAGTACTTC
clone size: few; V gene: TRBV19; J gene: TRBJ1-5; D gene: TRBD1; CDR3 protein: CASTRTGNQPQHF; CDR3 DNA: TGTGCCAGTACTAGGACAGGGAATCAGCCCCAGCATTTT
clone size: many; V gene: TRBV25-1; J gene: TRBJ2-1; D gene: TRBD2; CDR3 protein: CASSAQRGGSIHNEQFF; CDR3 DNA: TGTGCCAGCAGTGCCCAGCGGGGGGGCTCAATACACAATGAGCAGTTCTTC